This TCR beta chain was recorded in a study of T-cell reconstitution after alpha-beta-depleted transplantation in children. This clonotype was picked up a small number of times. Using unique molecular identifiers, the investigators prepared the TCRbeta library. Each CDR3 protein gets one entry after TCRdb re-called the PCR reads with MiXCR. In the table there are roughly 490,000 distinct CDR3 sequences, approximately 10% of which are singletons. The material was PBMCs, mostly from graft donor cells, obtained 180 days after TCRalphabeta/CD19-depleted stem cell transplant. The TCR comes from a female patient between 2 and 10 years old who had a stem cell transplant for aplastic anemia, so the T cells may come from the graft donor.

This chain's CDR3 is CASSLGFSSAVNQPQHF. The CDR3 coding sequence is TGTGCCAGCAGCTTAGGGTTTTCCTCGGCAGTCAATCAGCCCCAGCATTTT. The chain is built from TRBV7-2 and TRBJ1-5, with no clear D. V dropped 1 base and J dropped 3 bases, with 16 bases sitting between them. CDR1 and CDR2 (germline): SGHTA, FQGNSA. There are 17 residues in the CDR3.